One sample yielded the 19 T cell receptor beta chains listed below, sequenced in a study of blood T cell repertoires in COVID-19. Sequenced by immunoSEQ multiplex PCR; TCRdb stores in-frame clones only, minus some. The table includes more than 400,000 clones, 75% to 90% detected once. The sample was peripheral blood. The receptors stem from a human donor in a cohort sampled during active COVID-19.

The chain recombines TRBV28 with TRBJ1-2, with D hard to call. The germline V gene encodes CDR1 MDHEN and CDR2 SYDVKM. The CDR3 sequence is 12 residues long. Trimming stripped 4 bases from V and 4 bases from J, with 7 bases between. The CDR3, as DNA: TGTGCCAGCAGTTCGACTGCCTATGGCTACACCTTC. Its translation is CASSSTAYGYTF.

In this sample, this clone turned up a few times. V usage is TRBV4-2 and J usage is TRBJ2-2; 10 bases agree with TRBD2. Per germline, CDR1 LGHNA and CDR2 YNFKEQ. CDR3 length equals 18 residues. The V segment lost 2 bases and the J segment 5 bases; nucleotides outside the gene matches: 11. The chain's CDR3 is CASSQPRTSGTYTGELFF. The CDR3, as DNA: TGTGCCAGCAGCCAACCCCGAACTAGCGGGACGTATACCGGGGAGCTGTTTTTT.

The rearrangement uses TRBV29-1 and TRBJ2-5; D gene ambiguous. The germline CDR1 and CDR2 sequences are SQVTM and ANQGSEA. The CDR3 totals 12 residues. Trimming left V 6 bases short and J 8 bases short, with 16 bases between. This CDR3 reads CSVGPAARTQYF. The CDR3 coding sequence is TGCAGCGTGGGCCCGGCGGCTCGAACCCAGTACTTC.

V is TRBV5-3 and J is TRBJ2-3, with 10 bases fitting TRBD1. TRBV5-3 is sorted into the ORF group, with uncertain function. CDR3 length: 16 residues. With 4 bases clipped from V and 6 bases from J, the junction kept 11 bases outside the gene matches. This CDR3 reads CARSEIATGGSDTQYF. CDR3 in DNA: TGTGCCAGAAGCGAAATCGCGACAGGGGGCTCGGATACGCAGTATTTT.

The chain employs TRBV6-6 and TRBJ2-7; a weak D match, TRBD2 (7 bases). Germline V gene sequence: CDR1 MNHNY, CDR2 SVGAGI (reference sequence). V lost 5 bases and J 5 bases, leaving 25 bases between the germline ends. CDR3 length: 17 residues. The DNA of the CDR3 is TGTGCCAGCAGTCTCACCGGCGGGGGACACTGGATGGACGAGCAGTACTTC. Residues: CASSLTGGGHWMDEQYF.

The CDR3 loop is CASSPDRYEQYF. The CDR3 DNA reads as TGTGCCAGCAGCCCTGACAGATACGAGCAGTACTTC. The chain is built from TRBV5-7 and TRBJ2-7, with a possible D match to TRBD1 (5 bases). TRBV5-7 is given ORF status, its function remaining uncertain. Trimming stripped 4 bases from V and 4 bases from J, with 9 bases between. This CDR3 contains 12 residues.

The chain links TRBV30 to TRBJ1-5, with 7 bases fitting TRBD1. The CDR3 length is 17 residues. Losses at the gene ends were 3 bases for V and 4 bases for J; bases not matched to a gene: 15. Germline V gene lookup returns CDR1 GTSNPN and CDR2 SVGIG (reference sequence). CDR3 DNA sequence: TGTGCCTGGAGCGCCGCCCTTACAGGGGATCCTAATCAGCCCCAGCATTTT. Its translation is CAWSAALTGDPNQPQHF.

This chain joins TRBV29-1 and TRBJ2-5, with 7 bases lining up with TRBD1. V was clipped by 6 bases and J by 1 base; unmatched bases: 2. Germline-derived CDR1 and CDR2 are SQVTM and ANQGSEA. The CDR3 has 12 residues. Here the CDR3 DNA reads TGCAGCGTCGGGACAGTCCAAGAGACCCAGTACTTC. It yields the protein CSVGTVQETQYF.

V gene TRBV6-5 combines with J gene TRBJ1-5, with D tentatively TRBD1 (6 bases). CDR1 is MNHEY and CDR2 is SVGAGI in the germline V gene. The CDR3 is 15 residues long. The V gene lost 6 bases and the J gene lost 2 bases, with 14 bases spanning the gap. CDR3 protein: CASSQDRRGNQPQHF. CDR3 coding DNA: TGTGCCAGCAGCCAGGACAGAAGGGGCAATCAGCCCCAGCATTTT.

This chain joins TRBV2 and TRBJ2-6; 8 bases agree with TRBD1. In germline, CDR1 is SNHLY, CDR2 FYNNEI. Germline trimming cut 6 bases from V and 3 bases from J; bases unmatched to any gene: 4. The CDR3 length is 15 residues. In nucleotides, the CDR3 is TGTGCCAGCAGCAGGACAGGGAATGGGGCCAACGTCCTGACTTTC. It codes for CASSRTGNGANVLTF.

V is TRBV24-1 and J is TRBJ2-1, with D possibly being TRBD2 (6 bases). V was shortened by 9 bases and J by 5 bases, with 10 bases between the two germline ends. The CDR3 sequence is 12 residues long. Germline values: CDR1 KGHDR, CDR2 SFDVKD. CDR3 region: CATSDYNNEQFF. CDR3 sequence (DNA): TGTGCCACCTCGGACTACAACAATGAGCAGTTCTTC.

V usage is TRBV28 and J usage is TRBJ2-5; tentative D call: TRBD1 (6 bases). The V and J ends lost 5 bases and 1 base respectively, with 14 bases between them. Germline CDR1 is MDHEN and CDR2 is SYDVKM. CDR3 length: 15 residues. The CDR3 loop is CASSNGQRIQETQYF. CDR3 DNA sequence: TGTGCCAGCAGTAACGGACAGCGAATCCAAGAGACCCAGTACTTC.

The chain employs TRBV5-5 and TRBJ1-3, with D unresolved. The CDR3 runs to 14 residues. V gave up 2 bases and J gave up 3 bases, with 9 bases separating them. In germline, CDR1 is SGHKS, CDR2 YYEKEE (reference sequence). The chain's CDR3 is CASSFMADGNTIYF. The CDR3 DNA follows: TGTGCCAGCAGCTTTATGGCGGATGGAAACACCATATATTTT.

This clone was seen repeatedly, ten times or more. The genes are TRBV28 and TRBJ1-5; 7 nucleotides line up with TRBD1. The germline V gene encodes CDR1 MDHEN and CDR2 SYDVKM. Losses at the gene ends were 4 bases for V and 4 bases for J; bases not matched to a gene: 4. This CDR3 is 14 amino acids long. The CDR3 reads CASSSRTGNQPQHF. The DNA of the CDR3 is TGTGCCAGCAGTTCCCGGACAGGTAATCAGCCCCAGCATTTT.

The CDR3 reads CASSVDLRGSITPYEQYF. The CDR3 nucleotides are TGTGCCAGCAGCGTAGATTTACGGGGATCGATAACGCCCTACGAGCAGTACTTC. The J gene is TRBJ2-7, the V gene TRBV9; perhaps TRBD2 as D (5 bases). The CDR3 is 18 residues long. Trimming removed 0 bases from V and 2 bases from J, with 21 bases in between. Germline CDR1 and CDR2: SGDLS and YYNGEE.

The chain couples TRBV6-5 to TRBJ1-3, with a tentative D call TRBD1 (6 bases). Germline assignment: CDR1 MNHEY and CDR2 SVGAGI. The V end lost 2 bases, the J end lost 2 bases, and 13 bases lay between the germline ends. This CDR3 region has 16 residues. The CDR3 sequence is CASSYGGGGPGNTIYF. CDR3 sequence (DNA): TGTGCCAGCAGTTACGGAGGGGGGGGGCCTGGAAACACCATATATTTT.

The chain is built from TRBV5-1 and TRBJ1-4; perhaps TRBD1 as D (5 bases). The CDR3 consists of 16 residues. V shed 3 bases and J shed 3 bases, with 15 bases lying between them. From germline, CDR1 is SGHRS and CDR2 YFSETQ. This CDR3 is CASSSLPRGSNEKLFF. In DNA form, the CDR3 reads TGCGCCAGCAGCTCACTCCCCCGGGGGTCTAATGAAAAACTGTTTTTT.

This clone has just one count. The gene calls are TRBV5-1 and TRBJ1-3, with D perhaps TRBD1 (6 bases). V shed 0 bases and J shed 4 bases, with 11 bases lying between them. From germline, CDR1 is SGHRS and CDR2 YFSETQ. The CDR3 consists of 15 residues. The CDR3 region is CASSLAQGDGNTIYF. In nucleotides, the CDR3 is TGCGCCAGCAGCTTGGCACAGGGAGACGGAAACACCATATATTTT.

The chain has TRBV11-2 and TRBJ2-7; 8 nucleotides align to TRBD2. Germline-derived CDR1 and CDR2 are SGHAT and FQNNGV. The CDR3 sequence is 15 residues long. Germline trimming cut 4 bases from V and 6 bases from J; bases unmatched to any gene: 11. CDR3 sequence: CASSWTSNQPSEQYF. The CDR3 nucleotides are TGTGCCAGCAGCTGGACTAGCAACCAACCCAGCGAGCAGTACTTC.